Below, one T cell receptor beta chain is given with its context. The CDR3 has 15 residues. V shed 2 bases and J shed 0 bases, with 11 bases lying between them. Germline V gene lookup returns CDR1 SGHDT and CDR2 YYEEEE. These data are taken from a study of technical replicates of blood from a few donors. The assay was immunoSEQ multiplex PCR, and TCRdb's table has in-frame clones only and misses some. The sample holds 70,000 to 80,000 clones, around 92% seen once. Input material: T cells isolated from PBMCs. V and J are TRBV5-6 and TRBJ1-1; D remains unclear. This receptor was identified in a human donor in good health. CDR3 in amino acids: CASSFGAAMNTEAFF. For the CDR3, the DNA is TGTGCCAGCAGCTTTGGTGCCGCGATGAACACTGAAGCTTTCTTT.